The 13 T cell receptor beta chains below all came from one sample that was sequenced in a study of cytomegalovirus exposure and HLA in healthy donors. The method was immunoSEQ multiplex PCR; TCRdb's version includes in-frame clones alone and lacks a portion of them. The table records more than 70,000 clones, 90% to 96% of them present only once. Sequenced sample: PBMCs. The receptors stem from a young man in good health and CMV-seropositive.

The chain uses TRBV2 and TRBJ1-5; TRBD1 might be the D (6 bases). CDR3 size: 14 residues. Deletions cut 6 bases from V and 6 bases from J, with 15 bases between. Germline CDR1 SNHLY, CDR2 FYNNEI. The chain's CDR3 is CASSSTGRFQPQHF. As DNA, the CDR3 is TGTGCCAGCAGCTCGACAGGTCGGTTTCAGCCCCAGCATTTT.

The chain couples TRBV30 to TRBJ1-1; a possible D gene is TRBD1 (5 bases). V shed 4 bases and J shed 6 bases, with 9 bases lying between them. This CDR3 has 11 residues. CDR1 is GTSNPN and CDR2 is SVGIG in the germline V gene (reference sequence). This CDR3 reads CAWKETAEAFF. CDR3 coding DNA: TGTGCCTGGAAAGAGACAGCTGAAGCTTTCTTT.

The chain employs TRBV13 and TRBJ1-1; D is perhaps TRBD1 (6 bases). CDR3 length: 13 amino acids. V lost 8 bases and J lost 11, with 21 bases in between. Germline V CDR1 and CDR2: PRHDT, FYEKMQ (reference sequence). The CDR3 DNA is TGTGCCAGCGGTTACCAAATCGACCAGGGGGCTTTCTTT. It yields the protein CASGYQIDQGAFF.

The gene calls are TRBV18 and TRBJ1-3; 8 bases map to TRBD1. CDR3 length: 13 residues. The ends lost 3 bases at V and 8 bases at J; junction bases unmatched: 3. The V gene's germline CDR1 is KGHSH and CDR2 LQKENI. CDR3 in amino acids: CASSPGQVYTIYF. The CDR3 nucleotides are TGTGCCAGCTCACCGGGACAGGTGTACACCATATATTTT. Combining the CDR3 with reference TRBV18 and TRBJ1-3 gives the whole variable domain NAGVMQNPRHLVRRRGQEARLRCSPMKGHSHVYWYRQLPEEGLKFMVYLQKENIIDESGMPKERFSAEFPKEGPSILRIQQVVRGDSAAYFCASSPGQVYTIYFGEGSWLTVV.

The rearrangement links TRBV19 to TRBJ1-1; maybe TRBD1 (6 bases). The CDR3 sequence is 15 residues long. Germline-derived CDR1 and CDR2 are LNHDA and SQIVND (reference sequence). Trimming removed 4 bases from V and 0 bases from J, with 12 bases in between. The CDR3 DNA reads TGTGCCAGTAGTAGCACAGGGCTAATGAACACTGAAGCTTTCTTT. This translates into CASSSTGLMNTEAFF. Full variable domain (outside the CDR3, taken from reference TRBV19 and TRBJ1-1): DGGITQSPKYLFRKEGQNVTLSCEQNLNHDAMYWYRQDPGQGLRLIYYSQIVNDFQKGDIAEGYSVSREKKESFPLTVTSAQKNPTAFYLCASSSTGLMNTEAFFGQGTRLTVV.

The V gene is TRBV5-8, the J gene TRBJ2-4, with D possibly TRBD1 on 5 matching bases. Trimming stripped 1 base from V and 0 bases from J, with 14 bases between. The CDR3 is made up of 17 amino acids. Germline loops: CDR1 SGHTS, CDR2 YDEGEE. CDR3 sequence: CASSLLIQVLAKNIQYF. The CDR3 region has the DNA TGTGCCAGCAGCTTGCTGATACAGGTACTAGCCAAAAACATTCAGTACTTC.

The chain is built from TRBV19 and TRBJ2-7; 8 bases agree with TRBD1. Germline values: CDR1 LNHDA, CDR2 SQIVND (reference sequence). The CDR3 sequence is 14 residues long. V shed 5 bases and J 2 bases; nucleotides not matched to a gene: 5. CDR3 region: CASSPGQATYEQYF. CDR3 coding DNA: TGTGCCAGTAGTCCGGGACAGGCTACCTACGAGCAGTACTTC.

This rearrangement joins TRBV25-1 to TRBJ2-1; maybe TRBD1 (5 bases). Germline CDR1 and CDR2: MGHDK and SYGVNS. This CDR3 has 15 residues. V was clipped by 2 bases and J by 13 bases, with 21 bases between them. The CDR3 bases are TGTGCCAGCAGTGAAGCTTATAGGGGCCGCTCCCAACAGTTCTTC. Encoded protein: CASSEAYRGRSQQFF.

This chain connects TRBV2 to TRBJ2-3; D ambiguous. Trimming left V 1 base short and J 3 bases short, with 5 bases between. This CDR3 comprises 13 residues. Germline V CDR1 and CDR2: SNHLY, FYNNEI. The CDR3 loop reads CASSEEATDTQYF. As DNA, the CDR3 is TGTGCCAGCAGTGAAGAAGCGACAGATACGCAGTATTTT.

For the CDR3, the DNA is TGCGCCAGCAGCTTCCTAAGTTACACTGAAGCTTTCTTT. This translates into CASSFLSYTEAFF. V usage is TRBV5-1 and J usage is TRBJ1-1; D is uncertain. The CDR3 spans 13 residues. Germline assignment: CDR1 SGHRS and CDR2 YFSETQ. V lost 2 bases and J lost 3, with 8 bases in between.

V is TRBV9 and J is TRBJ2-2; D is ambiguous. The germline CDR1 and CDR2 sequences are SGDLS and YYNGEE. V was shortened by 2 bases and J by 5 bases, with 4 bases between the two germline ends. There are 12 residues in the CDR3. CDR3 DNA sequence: TGTGCCAGCAGCGTTAATACCGGGGAGCTGTTTTTT. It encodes CASSVNTGELFF.

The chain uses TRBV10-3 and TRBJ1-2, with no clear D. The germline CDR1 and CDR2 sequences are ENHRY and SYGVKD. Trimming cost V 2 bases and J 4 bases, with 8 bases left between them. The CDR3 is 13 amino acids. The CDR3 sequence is CAISEPELYGYTF. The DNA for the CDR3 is TGTGCCATCAGTGAGCCGGAGCTCTATGGCTACACCTTC.

The CDR3 loop reads CASSAVGSSYNEQFF. The CDR3 DNA follows: TGTGCCAGCAGTGCCGTGGGGAGCTCCTACAATGAGCAGTTCTTC. The chain has TRBV6-1 and TRBJ2-1; the D gene is possibly TRBD2 (5 bases). Per the germline V gene, CDR1 is MNHNS and CDR2 is SASEGT. V was cut by 4 bases and J by 0 bases, with 10 bases left in between. CDR3 size: 15 residues.